Listed below are T cell receptor beta chains from one sample, sequenced in a study of T cells in Graves' hyperthyroidism and ophthalmopathy. From the multiplex PCR reads, TCRdb called clonotypes with MiXCR, one entry per CDR3 protein. The data contain around 420,000 distinct CDR3 sequences, about 15% of them singletons. The specimen was blood. The receptor source for this set is a woman aged 18-29 years with Graves' hyperthyroidism. Each CDR3 is given with its conserved first and last residue.

CDR3	J	V
CASSFAVGNSPLHF	TRBJ1-6	TRBV12-3/TRBV12-4
CSARVRKGPTDTQYF	TRBJ2-3	TRBV20-1
CSAVDGASGTDTQYF	TRBJ2-3	TRBV20-1
CASSIRGNYGYTF	TRBJ1-2	TRBV12-3/TRBV12-4
CASSLPGSPTGYTF	TRBJ1-2	TRBV5-4
CASSLGSLAGVVQYF	TRBJ2-7	TRBV12-3/TRBV12-4
CASSLGYGRYEQYF	TRBJ2-7	TRBV12-3/TRBV12-4
CASSLTNVDRTLEGNGYTF	TRBJ1-2	TRBV12-3/TRBV12-4
CASSYFRTGGSYGYTF	TRBJ1-2	TRBV6-6
CASHGGYTF	TRBJ1-2	TRBV3-1
CASTRSGQPNSPLHF	TRBJ1-6	TRBV5-7
CAISQTGQGDSPLHF	TRBJ1-6	TRBV10-3
CATSEGGGYNEQFF	TRBJ2-1	TRBV24-1
CSARDGTLGQPQHF	TRBJ1-5	TRBV20-1
CASSSLGPFAEAFF	TRBJ1-1	TRBV27
CASSLHVFPGTGNGGELFF	TRBJ2-2	TRBV11-1
CASSSPSGDEQYF	TRBJ2-7	TRBV28
CASSVGSNTGELFF	TRBJ2-2	TRBV2
CASSQDIHRGRGETQYF	TRBJ2-5	TRBV2
CASAEGTTGDPEAFF	TRBJ1-1	TRBV27
CASSTNRGGYTF	TRBJ1-2	TRBV27
CAISSTGANSPLHF	TRBJ1-6	TRBV10-3
CASSLGLRSGYTF	TRBJ1-2	TRBV12-3/TRBV12-4
CASTLDTSGRGNTEAFF	TRBJ1-1	TRBV12-3/TRBV12-4
CSARPRTGTKYEQYF	TRBJ2-7	TRBV20-1
CASSPAGVNTGELFF	TRBJ2-2	TRBV7-9
CAWSKGTYEQYF	TRBJ2-7	TRBV30
CASSDESSYNSPLHF	TRBJ1-6	TRBV18
CASAYTGVSYGYTF	TRBJ1-2	TRBV12-3/TRBV12-4
CASSWDRVFSGADVLTF	TRBJ2-6	TRBV12-3/TRBV12-4
CSARVPGRTNTGELFF	TRBJ2-2	TRBV20-1
CSVKTSGSTNTGELFF	TRBJ2-2	TRBV29-1
CAWNGLGQGLNSPLHF	TRBJ1-6	TRBV30
CSARDGRDGNNSPLHF	TRBJ1-6	TRBV20-1
CASSLSDRGSYGYTF	TRBJ1-2	TRBV4-2
CASSFGTSGGAEQYF	TRBJ2-7	TRBV4-2
CAFKDREDTGELFF	TRBJ2-2	TRBV10-3
CSALSGGLLRLGYTF	TRBJ1-2	TRBV20-1
CATSETFTSSYNEQFF	TRBJ2-1	TRBV24-1
CASSRIEDTQYF	TRBJ2-3	TRBV7-8
CASSQSLYFNYGYTF	TRBJ1-2	TRBV28